Listed below are T cell receptor beta chains from one sample, sequenced in a study of shared clonotypes between healthy human individuals. Data came from immunoSEQ multiplex PCR; TCRdb stores just in-frame clones and leaves some out. This sample has roughly 1,500,000 clones, with approximately 98.5% found just once. The material sequenced was naive CD4+ T cells sorted from blood. The receptors were gathered from a man in his thirties or forties in good health. Each CDR3 is given with its conserved first and last residue. The D gene is left open where the match is weak. Expanded clones are given a class, and other clones once, few, many or no size at all.

clone size: .
D gene: TRBD1
V gene: TRBV28
J gene: TRBJ2-7
CDR3 protein: CASSVPGQGAYEQYF
CDR3 DNA: TGTGCCAGCAGTGTACCGGGACAGGGGGCCTACGAGCAGTACTTC

clone size: .
D gene: .
V gene: TRBV6-1
J gene: TRBJ2-7
CDR3 protein: CASSPYLDSTYEQYF
CDR3 DNA: TGTGCCAGCAGTCCTTACCTGGACAGTACCTACGAGCAGTACTTC

clone size: .
D gene: .
V gene: TRBV7-6
J gene: TRBJ1-5
CDR3 protein: CASSLRQNQPQHF
CDR3 DNA: TGTGCCAGCAGCCTACGACAGAATCAGCCCCAGCATTTT

clone size: once
D gene: .
V gene: TRBV7-6
J gene: TRBJ2-5
CDR3 protein: CASSFRAWETQYF
CDR3 DNA: TGTGCCAGCAGCTTTAGAGCATGGGAGACCCAGTACTTC

clone size: .
D gene: .
V gene: TRBV7-2
J gene: TRBJ2-7
CDR3 protein: CASSRAVEREQYF
CDR3 DNA: TGTGCCAGCTCAAGGGCGGTTGAGAGGGAGCAGTACTTC

clone size: .
D gene: .
V gene: TRBV9
J gene: TRBJ1-4
CDR3 protein: CASSPWVGADEKLFF
CDR3 DNA: TGTGCCAGCAGCCCCTGGGTAGGGGCAGATGAAAAACTGTTTTTT

clone size: .
D gene: .
V gene: TRBV2
J gene: TRBJ1-4
CDR3 protein: CATVDSTNEKLFF
CDR3 DNA: TGTGCCACCGTAGACAGCACTAATGAAAAACTGTTTTTT

clone size: .
D gene: .
V gene: TRBV7-6
J gene: TRBJ2-5
CDR3 protein: CASSPLGAPQETQYF
CDR3 DNA: TGTGCCAGCAGCCCCTTGGGGGCACCCCAAGAGACCCAGTACTTC

clone size: .
D gene: .
V gene: TRBV14
J gene: TRBJ1-1
CDR3 protein: CASSLATGWNTEAFF
CDR3 DNA: TGTGCCAGCAGCCTCGCGACAGGATGGAACACTGAAGCTTTCTTT

clone size: .
D gene: TRBD2
V gene: TRBV18
J gene: TRBJ2-5
CDR3 protein: CASSPSGETQYF
CDR3 DNA: TGTGCCAGCTCACCTAGCGGGGAGACCCAGTACTTC

clone size: .
D gene: TRBD1
V gene: TRBV5-4
J gene: TRBJ2-7
CDR3 protein: CASSHTGVNEQYF
CDR3 DNA: TGTGCCAGCAGCCACACAGGGGTAAACGAGCAGTACTTC

clone size: .
D gene: TRBD1
V gene: TRBV18
J gene: TRBJ1-1
CDR3 protein: CASSYRQGLNTEAFF
CDR3 DNA: TGTGCCAGCTCGTATCGACAGGGGCTGAACACTGAAGCTTTCTTT

clone size: .
D gene: .
V gene: TRBV2
J gene: TRBJ2-6
CDR3 protein: CASMETGANVLTF
CDR3 DNA: TGTGCCAGCATGGAGACTGGGGCCAACGTCCTGACTTTC

clone size: .
D gene: .
V gene: TRBV6-5
J gene: TRBJ1-1
CDR3 protein: CASSYLPGMNTEAFF
CDR3 DNA: TGTGCCAGCAGTTACCTGCCGGGTATGAACACTGAAGCTTTCTTT

clone size: .
D gene: .
V gene: TRBV4-1
J gene: TRBJ2-6
CDR3 protein: CASSQDRGQIMSGANVLTF
CDR3 DNA: TGCGCCAGCAGCCAAGATCGCGGACAGATAATGTCCGGGGCCAACGTCCTGACTTTC

clone size: .
D gene: .
V gene: TRBV29-1
J gene: TRBJ2-3
CDR3 protein: CSVVRAPGTDTQYF
CDR3 DNA: TGCAGCGTTGTACGGGCGCCCGGAACAGATACGCAGTATTTT

clone size: .
D gene: .
V gene: TRBV6-5
J gene: TRBJ1-1
CDR3 protein: CASRLSPGGATEAFF
CDR3 DNA: TGTGCCAGCAGATTATCCCCGGGGGGGGCAACTGAAGCTTTCTTT

clone size: .
D gene: TRBD2
V gene: TRBV18
J gene: TRBJ2-3
CDR3 protein: CASSPLGTSGTDTQYF
CDR3 DNA: TGTGCCAGCTCACCACTAGGGACTAGCGGTACAGATACGCAGTATTTT

clone size: .
D gene: .
V gene: TRBV19
J gene: TRBJ2-3
CDR3 protein: CASRAVSADDTQYF
CDR3 DNA: TGTGCCAGTAGGGCGGTCTCTGCAGACGATACGCAGTATTTT

clone size: .
D gene: .
V gene: TRBV29-1
J gene: TRBJ2-1
CDR3 protein: CSVRIRGKSYNEQFF
CDR3 DNA: TGCAGCGTTCGAATAAGGGGGAAATCCTACAATGAGCAGTTCTTC

clone size: .
D gene: TRBD2
V gene: TRBV7-9
J gene: TRBJ2-5
CDR3 protein: CASSFTSGSVETQYF
CDR3 DNA: TGTGCCAGCAGCTTTACTAGCGGGAGCGTGGAGACCCAGTACTTC

clone size: .
D gene: TRBD1
V gene: TRBV18
J gene: TRBJ2-3
CDR3 protein: CASSQQTGPITDTQYF
CDR3 DNA: TGTGCCAGCTCCCAACAGACAGGGCCGATCACAGATACGCAGTATTTT

clone size: .
D gene: TRBD1
V gene: TRBV4-3
J gene: TRBJ2-7
CDR3 protein: CASSQDYGDRGNYEQYF
CDR3 DNA: TGCGCCAGCAGCCAAGATTATGGGGACAGGGGGAACTACGAGCAGTACTTC

clone size: .
D gene: TRBD2
V gene: TRBV15
J gene: TRBJ2-1
CDR3 protein: CATSWGHPGTSGRPEQFF
CDR3 DNA: TGTGCCACCAGCTGGGGACACCCCGGGACTAGCGGGAGGCCTGAGCAGTTCTTC

clone size: .
D gene: TRBD1
V gene: TRBV6-1
J gene: TRBJ2-7
CDR3 protein: CASSGNRGYEQYF
CDR3 DNA: TGTGCCAGCAGTGGAAACAGGGGCTACGAGCAGTACTTC

clone size: .
D gene: .
V gene: TRBV29-1
J gene: TRBJ2-1
CDR3 protein: CSVEGADSYNEQFF
CDR3 DNA: TGCAGCGTTGAAGGGGCGGACTCCTACAATGAGCAGTTCTTC

clone size: .
D gene: .
V gene: TRBV11-2
J gene: TRBJ2-7
CDR3 protein: CASSKVGGRQSYEQYF
CDR3 DNA: TGTGCCAGCAGTAAGGTTGGGGGGCGGCAGTCCTACGAGCAGTACTTC

clone size: .
D gene: TRBD2
V gene: TRBV5-5
J gene: TRBJ2-3
CDR3 protein: CASSRLAGAFGGTDTQYF
CDR3 DNA: TGTGCCAGCAGCCGACTAGCGGGAGCCTTCGGGGGCACAGATACGCAGTATTTT

clone size: .
D gene: TRBD1
V gene: TRBV5-1
J gene: TRBJ2-2
CDR3 protein: CASSLPGGTGELFF
CDR3 DNA: TGCGCCAGCAGCTTGCCAGGGGGAACCGGGGAGCTGTTTTTT

clone size: .
D gene: .
V gene: TRBV7-9
J gene: TRBJ2-6
CDR3 protein: CASSLGQLAYSGANVLTF
CDR3 DNA: TGTGCCAGCAGCTTAGGACAGCTAGCTTACTCTGGGGCCAACGTCCTGACTTTC

clone size: .
D gene: TRBD1
V gene: TRBV7-9
J gene: TRBJ1-2
CDR3 protein: CASSSSGGLNYGYTF
CDR3 DNA: TGTGCCAGCAGCTCCTCAGGGGGCCTTAACTATGGCTACACCTTC

clone size: .
D gene: .
V gene: TRBV15
J gene: TRBJ2-3
CDR3 protein: CATSRVASSTDTQYF
CDR3 DNA: TGTGCCACCAGCAGAGTTGCGAGTAGTACAGATACGCAGTATTTT

clone size: .
D gene: .
V gene: TRBV7-9
J gene: TRBJ1-2
CDR3 protein: CASSPVTLEGGYGYTF
CDR3 DNA: TGTGCCAGCAGCCCGGTGACGCTCGAGGGAGGCTATGGCTACACCTTC

clone size: .
D gene: TRBD2
V gene: TRBV6-5
J gene: TRBJ2-7
CDR3 protein: CASSSSGRVREQYF
CDR3 DNA: TGTGCCAGCAGTTCTAGCGGGAGAGTGAGGGAGCAGTACTTC

clone size: .
D gene: .
V gene: TRBV7-2
J gene: TRBJ2-7
CDR3 protein: CASSLVPLYEQYF
CDR3 DNA: TGTGCCAGCAGCTTAGTTCCTCTCTACGAGCAGTACTTC

clone size: once
D gene: .
V gene: TRBV2
J gene: TRBJ2-3
CDR3 protein: CASSDEDTQYF
CDR3 DNA: TGTGCCAGCAGTGACGAAGATACGCAGTATTTT